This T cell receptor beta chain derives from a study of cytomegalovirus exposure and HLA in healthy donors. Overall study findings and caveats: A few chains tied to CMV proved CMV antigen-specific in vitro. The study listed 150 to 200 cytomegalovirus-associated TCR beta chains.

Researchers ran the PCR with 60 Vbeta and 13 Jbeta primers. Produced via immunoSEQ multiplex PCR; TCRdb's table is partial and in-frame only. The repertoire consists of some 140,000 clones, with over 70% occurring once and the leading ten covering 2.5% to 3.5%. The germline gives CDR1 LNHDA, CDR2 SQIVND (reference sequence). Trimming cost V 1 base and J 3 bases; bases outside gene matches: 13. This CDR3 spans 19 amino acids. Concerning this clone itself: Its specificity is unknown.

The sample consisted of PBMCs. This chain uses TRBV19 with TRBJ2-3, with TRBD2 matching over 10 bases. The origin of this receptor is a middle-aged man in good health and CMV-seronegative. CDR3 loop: CASSIGLAGASGGTDTQYF. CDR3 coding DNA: TGTGCCAGTAGTATAGGCCTAGCGGGAGCCTCAGGGGGTACAGATACGCAGTATTTT.